The entry that follows covers one T cell receptor (beta chain) sequence. This entry is derived from a study of shared T cell receptors in the human thymus. The table came from immunoSEQ multiplex PCR; TCRdb's copy has only in-frame clones and leaves some out. The profile shows 55,000 to 75,000 clones, 90% to 95% of them singletons. Germline lookup yields CDR1 SNHLY and CDR2 FYNNEI. V gave up 6 bases and J gave up 5 bases, with 8 bases separating them. The CDR3 contains 12 residues. This clonotype was sampled from a human donor. The source material was thymocytes. The chain employs TRBV2 and TRBJ1-5; D is perhaps TRBD1 (5 bases). The CDR3: CASRGRDQPQHF. Written as DNA, the CDR3 is TGTGCCAGCAGGGGGCGGGATCAGCCCCAGCATTTT.